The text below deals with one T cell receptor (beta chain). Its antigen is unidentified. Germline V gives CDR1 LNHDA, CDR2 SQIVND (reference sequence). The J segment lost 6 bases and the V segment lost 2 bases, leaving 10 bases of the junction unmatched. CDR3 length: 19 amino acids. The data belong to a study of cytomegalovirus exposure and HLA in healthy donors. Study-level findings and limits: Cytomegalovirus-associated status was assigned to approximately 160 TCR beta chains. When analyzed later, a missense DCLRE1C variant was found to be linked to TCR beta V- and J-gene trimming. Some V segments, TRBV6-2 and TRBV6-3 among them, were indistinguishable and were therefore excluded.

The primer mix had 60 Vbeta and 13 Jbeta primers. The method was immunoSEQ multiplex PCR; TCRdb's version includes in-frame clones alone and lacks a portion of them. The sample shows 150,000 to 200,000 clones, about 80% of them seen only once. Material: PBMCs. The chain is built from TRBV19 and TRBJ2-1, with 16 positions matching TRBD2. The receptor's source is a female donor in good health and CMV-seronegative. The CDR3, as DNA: TGTGCCAGTAGTATATACCCGGGACTAGCGGGAGGGCCGGGCAATGAGCAGTTCTTC. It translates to CASSIYPGLAGGPGNEQFF.